The 29 T cell receptor beta chains presented below share a single source sample, sequenced in a study of T cells in Graves' hyperthyroidism and ophthalmopathy (dated by TCRdb to between 2018 and 2020). Libraries were constructed by multiplex PCR. Sequencer: Illumina HiSeq 2000. Amplification of TCR beta CDR3 regions was carried out from RNA transcripts. A first-round RT-PCR of the TCR CDR3 used the HTBI primer set with the Qiagen OneStep RT-PCR kit. TCRdb trimmed the raw reads at Q25, called clones with MiXCR and kept productive beta chains. Every entry covers one CDR3 protein and lists the most common genes and DNA from its rows. This sample holds roughly 500,000 distinct CDR3 sequences; roughly 50% were observed only once. Under 20% of the sample rests with the top ten. The material sequenced was peripheral blood or thyroid tissue (not recorded which). These receptors were obtained from an adult woman with Graves' disease, either hyperthyroidism or ophthalmopathy (not recorded which).

The J gene is TRBJ1-3, the V gene TRBV7-9; D might be TRBD1 (6 bases). The CDR3 has 15 amino acids. Germline-derived CDR1 and CDR2 are SEHNR and FQNEAQ (reference sequence). Trimming removed 5 bases from V and 0 bases from J, with 11 bases in between. CDR3 bases: TGTGCCAGCAGCGGACAGCGCTACTCTGGAAACACCATATATTTT. The encoded protein is CASSGQRYSGNTIYF.

The chain combines TRBV24-1 with TRBJ2-5, with 11 positions matching TRBD1. Germline values: CDR1 KGHDR, CDR2 SFDVKD. V gave up 7 bases and J gave up 4 bases; unmatched junction bases: 4. The CDR3 length is 14 residues. In nucleotides, the CDR3 is TGTGCCACCAGCGCCGGACAGGGGGCAGAGACCCAGTACTTC. It yields the protein CATSAGQGAETQYF.

At least ten counts were recorded for this clonotype. The chain couples TRBV7-8 to TRBJ2-2, with no clear D. There are 14 residues in the CDR3. Germline V gives CDR1 SGHVS, CDR2 FQNEAQ. Trimming removed 3 bases at V and 4 bases at J, with 9 bases between. The CDR3 spells CASSFGSVTGELFF. The CDR3 DNA sequence: TGTGCCAGCAGCTTTGGCAGCGTCACCGGGGAGCTGTTTTTT. Full variable domain (remainder filled in from reference TRBV7-8 and TRBJ2-2): GAGVSQSPRYKVAKRGQDVALRCDPISGHVSLFWYQQALGQGPEFLTYFQNEAQLDKSGLPSDRFFAERPEGSVSTLKIQRTQQEDSAVYLCASSFGSVTGELFFGEGSRLTVL.

CDR3 DNA sequence: TGTGCCAGCATGTTCCCGGGTGCCGGCACTGAAGCTTTCTTT. Protein: CASMFPGAGTEAFF. The chain links TRBV11-2 to TRBJ1-1, with unresolved D. V lost 7 bases to trimming and J lost 4 bases, with 16 bases between them. CDR1 SGHAT and CDR2 FQNNGV come from the germline V gene. This CDR3 has 14 amino acids.

This clonotype showed up just once. The rearrangement joins TRBV15 to TRBJ2-3, with a tentative D call TRBD2 (7 bases). CDR3 length: 15 residues. Trimming left V 5 bases short and J 0 bases short, with 12 bases between. The germline V gene has CDR1 LNHNV and CDR2 YYDKDF (reference sequence). The CDR3 bases are TGTGCCACCAGCCGCCGGGGGGCTAGCACAGATACGCAGTATTTT. It yields the protein CATSRRGASTDTQYF.

With respect to this clonotype: A much larger clone lies a single base off, so this may be a read error. The DNA for the CDR3 is TGCAGTGCTCCAGGCCGACAGGGGGTCCCCGGGGAGCTGTTTTTT. It translates to CSAPGRQGVPGELFF. The genes are TRBV20-1 and TRBJ2-2, with 9 bases fitting TRBD1. Germline V gene sequence: CDR1 DFQATT, CDR2 SNEGSKA (reference sequence). There are 15 residues in the CDR3. V lost 5 bases and J lost 6; bases outside the gene matches: 10.

The chain joins TRBV10-2 to TRBJ1-3, with 8 bases that match TRBD1. Germline CDR1 and CDR2: WSHSY and SAAADI. The CDR3 has 15 amino acids. The V segment lost 6 bases and the J segment 0 bases; nucleotides outside the gene matches: 4. The CDR3 reads CASRGTGTSGNTIYF. CDR3 nucleotides: TGCGCCAGCAGGGGGACAGGAACCTCTGGAAACACCATATATTTT.

The chain uses TRBV20-1 and TRBJ1-2; 7 positions agree with TRBD1. The CDR3 covers 12 residues. Looked up from germline, CDR1 is DFQATT and CDR2 is SNEGSKA (reference sequence). CDR3 sequence: CSPKKGAYGYTF. The CDR3 DNA sequence: TGCAGCCCCAAGAAGGGGGCGTATGGCTACACCTTC.

This clonotype was recorded at least ten times. The rearrangement uses TRBV6-5 and TRBJ2-5; 9 bases are a match to TRBD2. The V gene's germline CDR1 is MNHEY and CDR2 SVGAGI. CDR3 length: 15 residues. Trimming removed 6 bases from V and 5 bases from J; junction bases left unmatched: 10. The CDR3 protein is CASSPTSGWGETQYF. In DNA form, the CDR3 reads TGTGCCAGCAGCCCGACTAGCGGATGGGGGGAGACCCAGTACTTC.

This clonotype was seen a few times. This chain links TRBV7-6 with TRBJ1-6; D unclear. Trimming pared 5 bases from V and 8 bases from J, leaving 19 bases between. CDR3 length equals 16 residues. Germline V gene sequence: CDR1 SGHVS, CDR2 FNYEAQ. The CDR3 sequence is CASSARAGASHSPLHF. The CDR3 nucleotides read TGTGCCAGCAGCGCCCGAGCGGGAGCCTCCCATTCACCCCTCCACTTT.

V is TRBV7-2 and J is TRBJ2-2; D not resolved. Germline CDR1 is SGHTA and CDR2 is FQGNSA. CDR3 size: 14 residues. V dropped 3 bases and J dropped 1 base, with 6 bases sitting between them. This CDR3 reads CASSFGRNTGELFF. The CDR3 region has the DNA TGTGCCAGCAGCTTTGGCAGGAACACCGGGGAGCTGTTTTTT.

The CDR3 spells CATSSANTGPYEQYF. CDR3 in DNA: TGTGCCACCAGCAGCGCGAACACGGGGCCATACGAGCAGTACTTC. This sequence joins TRBV15 and TRBJ2-7; D could derive from TRBD1 or TRBD2 (5 bases each). Germline assignment: CDR1 LNHNV and CDR2 YYDKDF (reference sequence). V was clipped by 3 bases and J by 4 bases, with 16 bases between them. The CDR3 contains 15 residues.

This clonotype was observed many times. The V and J genes are TRBV10-3 and TRBJ2-5; 9 bases line up with TRBD1. CDR1 and CDR2 (germline): ENHRY, SYGVKD. V trimming: 5 bases; J trimming: 1 base; junction bases outside the gene matches: 5. The CDR3 runs to 15 residues. Written as DNA, the CDR3 is TGTGCCATCAGTCCGGGACAGGGAGTCCAAGAGACCCAGTACTTC. As protein: CAISPGQGVQETQYF.

About this clonotype itself: The germline gene is not matched at one end of the junction; a read error may be the cause. The gene calls are TRBV27 and TRBJ2-6; 8 nucleotides match TRBD1. The CDR3 covers 17 residues. Germline assignment: CDR1 MNHEY and CDR2 SMNVEV (reference sequence). DNA of the CDR3: TGTGCCAGCATGGGGGGACAGGAATTCTCTGGGGCCGACGTCCTGACTTTC. Its translation: CASMGGQEFSGADVLTF.

This clonotype was observed a handful of times. The chain employs TRBV27 and TRBJ1-5; D ambiguous. The CDR3 consists of 13 residues. From germline, CDR1 is MNHEY and CDR2 SMNVEV (reference sequence). The ends were cut back, 3 bases at V and 3 bases at J, with 6 bases in the middle. The CDR3 loop reads CASSFLLNQPQHF. The CDR3 DNA sequence: TGTGCCAGCAGTTTCCTCCTCAATCAGCCCCAGCATTTT.

CDR3 residues: CSVRGLAGRGTQYF. CDR3 nucleotides: TGCAGCGTTCGGGGACTAGCGGGTAGGGGGACCCAGTACTTC. The rearrangement joins TRBV29-1 to TRBJ2-5; 12 bases are a match to TRBD2. CDR1 is SQVTM and CDR2 is ANQGSEA in the germline V gene. The CDR3 is 14 residues long. V lost 5 bases to trimming and J lost 7 bases; unmatched junction nucleotides: 8.

At least ten counts were recorded for this clonotype. The rearrangement joins TRBV20-1 to TRBJ1-6; D is ambiguous. This CDR3 has 12 residues. Trimming removed 8 bases at V and 7 bases at J, with 12 bases between. Germline loops: CDR1 DFQATT, CDR2 SNEGSKA (reference sequence). The CDR3 region has the DNA TGCAGTACCCGCCGGGGAAATTCACCCCTCCACTTT. It specifies CSTRRGNSPLHF.

Details on this clonotype: A read error may produce the germline difference seen at one junction end. This sequence joins TRBV7-2 and TRBJ2-6; D call uncertain. Germline V gene data show CDR1 as SGHTA and CDR2 as FQGNSA. The CDR3 covers 12 residues. The CDR3 region is CASSLALQSEAF. The DNA of the CDR3 is TGTGCCAGCAGCTTAGCCCTCCAGAGTGAAGCTTTC.

The chain is built from TRBV7-6 and TRBJ2-7, with 8 nucleotides matching TRBD2. Trimming removed 5 bases from V and 4 bases from J; junction bases left unmatched: 10. CDR3 length: 15 amino acids. Per germline, CDR1 SGHVS and CDR2 FNYEAQ. CDR3 coding DNA: TGTGCCAGCAGCCCGGGGGGGGCGGGGGATTACGAGCAGTACTTC. Translation gives CASSPGGAGDYEQYF.

The J gene is TRBJ2-5, the V gene TRBV20-1; D gene ambiguous. Trimming removed 6 bases at V and 8 bases at J, with 4 bases between. Germline V gene sequence: CDR1 DFQATT, CDR2 SNEGSKA (reference sequence). The length of the CDR3 is 8 residues. CDR3 loop: CSATTQYF. The CDR3 DNA sequence: TGCAGTGCCACAACCCAGTACTTC.

There are a few counts of this clonotype. The chain links TRBV20-1 to TRBJ1-1, with D possibly TRBD1 on 5 matching bases. V lost 3 bases to trimming and J lost 5 bases, with 10 bases between them. Germline V gene sequence: CDR1 DFQATT, CDR2 SNEGSKA (reference sequence). The CDR3 length is 12 residues. CDR3 bases: TGCAGTGCTAGGGGGCAAGAAACTGAAGCTTTCTTT. This encodes CSARGQETEAFF.

This clonotype was detected ten times or more. V usage is TRBV12-3 or TRBV12-4 and J usage is TRBJ2-5; 8 bases are shared with TRBD2. CDR3 length equals 14 residues. With V trimmed by 8 bases and J by 1 base, 6 bases remained unmatched. CDR3 sequence: CASGVAGSQETQYF. CDR3 sequence (DNA): TGTGCCAGCGGGGTAGCGGGGAGCCAAGAGACCCAGTACTTC.

This clonotype was observed at least ten times. The chain combines TRBV9 with TRBJ2-7, with 8 nucleotides matching TRBD2. With V trimmed by 0 bases and J by 4 bases, 6 bases remained unmatched. This CDR3 contains 15 residues. Germline-derived CDR1 and CDR2 are SGDLS and YYNGEE. The CDR3 region has the DNA TGTGCCAGCAGCGTAGCAGCGGGAGCCCCTTACGAGCAGTACTTC. Protein sequence: CASSVAAGAPYEQYF.

The V call is TRBV5-6, the J call TRBJ1-2; a weak D match, TRBD1 (5 bases). V was clipped by 5 bases and J by 1 base, with 12 bases between them. The germline gives CDR1 SGHDT, CDR2 YYEEEE. The CDR3 is 14 amino acids. CDR3 residues: CASSSGRINYGYTF. For the CDR3, the DNA is TGTGCCAGCAGTTCGGGACGGATTAACTATGGCTACACCTTC. Filled out from reference TRBV5-6 and TRBJ1-2, the complete variable domain reads DAGVTQSPTHLIKTRGQQVTLRCSPKSGHDTVSWYQQALGQGPQFIFQYYEEEERQRGNFPDRFSGHQFPNYSSELNVNALLLGDSALYLCASSSGRINYGYTFGSGTRLTVV.

The V call is TRBV28, the J call TRBJ2-2; D not certain. CDR1 and CDR2 from the germline V gene are MDHEN and SYDVKM. V was trimmed by 5 bases and J by 9 bases, leaving 13 bases between them. This CDR3 spans 13 amino acids. CDR3 protein: CASSLLGRRELFF. Here the CDR3 DNA reads TGTGCCAGCAGTCTACTTGGGCGGCGGGAGCTGTTTTTT. Together with reference TRBV28 and TRBJ2-2, the CDR3 gives the full variable domain: DVKVTQSSRYLVKRTGEKVFLECVQDMDHENMFWYRQDPGLGLRLIYFSYDVKMKEKGDIPEGYSVSREKKERFSLILESASTNQTSMYLCASSLLGRRELFFGEGSRLTVL.

This clonotype appeared a single time. The chain is built from TRBV7-9 and TRBJ2-7; 8 bases match TRBD2. This CDR3 comprises 14 residues. J lost 3 bases, V lost 6 bases, and 7 bases had no gene match. CDR1 SEHNR and CDR2 FQNEAQ come from the germline V gene (reference sequence). CDR3 loop: CASSGDGRGYEQYF. CDR3 DNA: TGTGCCAGCAGTGGAGACGGGAGGGGCTACGAGCAGTACTTC.

This chain joins TRBV2 and TRBJ1-5, with D tentatively TRBD1 (5 bases). Per the germline V gene, CDR1 is SNHLY and CDR2 is FYNNEI. Between the trimmed V and J ends, which lost 8 bases and 7 bases, there was a span of 15 bases. The CDR3 spans 13 residues. The CDR3 nucleotides read TGTGCCAGCCTAACCACGGGGGGGCAGCCCCAGCATTTT. It codes for CASLTTGGQPQHF.

This clonotype was recorded once. The chain couples TRBV7-2 to TRBJ2-5; TRBD1 aligns across 8 bases. The CDR3 is made up of 22 amino acids. V was clipped by 2 bases and J by 1 base; unmatched bases: 24. The V gene's germline CDR1 is SGHTA and CDR2 FQGNSA. The CDR3 coding sequence is TGTGCCAGCAGCTTATTAGGGGGCAGGAGCGTCTCGACGGACAGGGCCCAAGAGACCCAGTACTTC. Protein product: CASSLLGGRSVSTDRAQETQYF. Full variable domain (outside the CDR3, taken from reference TRBV7-2 and TRBJ2-5): GAGVSQSPSNKVTEKGKDVELRCDPISGHTALYWYRQSLGQGLEFLIYFQGNSAPDKSGLPSDRFSAERTGGSVSTLTIQRTQQEDSAVYLCASSLLGGRSVSTDRAQETQYFGPGTRLLVL.

The chain joins TRBV20-1 to TRBJ2-5; D ambiguous. The V gene lost 5 bases and the J gene lost 6 bases, with 13 bases spanning the gap. Looked up from germline, CDR1 is DFQATT and CDR2 is SNEGSKA (reference sequence). The CDR3 extends over 12 amino acids. This chain's CDR3 is CSAARAPQTQYF. In DNA, the CDR3 is TGCAGTGCTGCCCGCGCCCCACAGACCCAGTACTTC.